This T cell receptor beta chain was documented in a study of PD-1 blockade in mismatch repair-deficient tumors. Mismatch repair deficiency was confirmed in all patients, by PCR or immunohistochemistry. Repertoires were generated with immunoSEQ multiplex PCR, while TCRdb's copy carries only in-frame clones and drops some. The sample has approximately 100,000 clones, 82% seen once. Material: peripheral blood, obtained about 33 weeks after starting pembrolizumab. The sequence derives from an adult with mismatch repair-deficient cancer.

The CDR3 is CASSYSDSGNTIYF. In nucleotides, the CDR3 is TGTGCCAGCAGTTACTCCGACTCTGGAAACACCATATATTTT. The chain recombines TRBV6-6 with TRBJ1-3; D is unresolved. V was pared by 0 bases and J by 0 bases, with 3 bases between. Germline V gene lookup returns CDR1 MNHNY and CDR2 SVGAGI (reference sequence). This CDR3 comprises 14 residues.